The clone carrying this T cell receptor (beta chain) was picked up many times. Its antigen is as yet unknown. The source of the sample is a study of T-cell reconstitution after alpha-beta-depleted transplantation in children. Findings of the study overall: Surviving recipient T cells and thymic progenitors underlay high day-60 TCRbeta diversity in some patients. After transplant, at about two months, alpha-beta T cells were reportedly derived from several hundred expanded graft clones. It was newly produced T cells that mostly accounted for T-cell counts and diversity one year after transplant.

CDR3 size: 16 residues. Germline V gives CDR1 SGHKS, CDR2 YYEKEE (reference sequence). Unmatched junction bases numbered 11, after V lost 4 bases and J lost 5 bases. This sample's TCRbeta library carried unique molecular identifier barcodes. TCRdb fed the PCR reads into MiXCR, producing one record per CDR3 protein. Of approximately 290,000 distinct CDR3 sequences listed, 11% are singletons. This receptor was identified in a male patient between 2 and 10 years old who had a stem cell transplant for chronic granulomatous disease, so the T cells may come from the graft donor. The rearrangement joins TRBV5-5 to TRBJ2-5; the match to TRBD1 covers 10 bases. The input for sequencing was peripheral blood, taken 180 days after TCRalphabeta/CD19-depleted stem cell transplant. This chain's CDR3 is CASSLGGTGVSETQYF. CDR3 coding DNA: TGTGCCAGCAGCCTGGGTGGGACAGGGGTCAGTGAGACCCAGTACTTC.